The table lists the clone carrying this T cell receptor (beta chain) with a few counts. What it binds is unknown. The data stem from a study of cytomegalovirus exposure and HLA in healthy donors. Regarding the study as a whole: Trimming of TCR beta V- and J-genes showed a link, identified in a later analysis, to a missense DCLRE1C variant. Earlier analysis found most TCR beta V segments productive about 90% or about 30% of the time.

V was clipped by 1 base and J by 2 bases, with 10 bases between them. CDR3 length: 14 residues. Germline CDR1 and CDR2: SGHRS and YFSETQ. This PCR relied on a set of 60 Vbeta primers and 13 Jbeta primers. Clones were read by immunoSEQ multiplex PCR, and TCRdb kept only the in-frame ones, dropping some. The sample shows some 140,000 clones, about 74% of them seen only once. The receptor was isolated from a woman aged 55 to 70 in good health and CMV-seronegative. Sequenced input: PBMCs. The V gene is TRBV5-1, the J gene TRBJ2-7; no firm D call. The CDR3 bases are TGCGCCAGCAGCTTGAGCTATCCCCCCTACGAGCAGTACTTC. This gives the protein CASSLSYPPYEQYF.